These 14 T cell receptor beta chains originate from one sample sequenced in a study of cytomegalovirus exposure and HLA in healthy donors. Both 60 Vbeta primers and 13 Jbeta primers went into the PCR. The protocol was immunoSEQ multiplex PCR, while the TCRdb copy is restricted to in-frame clones and leaves out a portion. The sample yields approximately 150,000 clones, over 75% seen once. Material for sequencing was PBMCs. The source is a male donor in good health and CMV-seronegative.

The chain has TRBV14 and TRBJ2-3; 8 bases agree with TRBD2. The V segment lost 4 bases and the J segment 2 bases; nucleotides outside the gene matches: 8. This CDR3 is built from 16 residues. Germline V gene lookup returns CDR1 SGHDN and CDR2 FVKESK. The CDR3 sequence is CASSPRLAGPTDTQYF. DNA for the CDR3: TGTGCCAGCAGCCCCCGGTTAGCGGGACCCACAGATACGCAGTATTTT.

CDR3 residues: CASSIQGGRSGANVLTF. In nucleotides, the CDR3 is TGTGCCAGCAGCATACAGGGGGGCCGCTCTGGGGCCAACGTCCTGACTTTC. This chain links TRBV5-4 with TRBJ2-6, with 8 bases identical to TRBD1. The germline gives CDR1 SGHNT, CDR2 YYREEE (reference sequence). This CDR3 is built from 17 residues. Trimming at V came to 4 bases and at J to 0 bases, leaving 6 bases not matched to a gene.

The chain carries TRBV9 and TRBJ2-5; D is unresolved. Trimming took off 4 bases at V and 5 bases at J, with 21 bases between the two ends. From germline, CDR1 is SGDLS and CDR2 YYNGEE. This CDR3 region has 16 residues. The CDR3 sequence is CASSPRPQVFGETQYF. The CDR3 coding sequence is TGTGCCAGCAGCCCGAGACCTCAAGTCTTCGGGGAGACCCAGTACTTC.

Points on this clone: One end of the junction fails to match germline, which may point to a read error. This same CDR3 is encoded by further DNA sequences in the sample. The chain links TRBV18 to TRBJ2-1; 8 bases are a match to TRBD1. This CDR3 is 14 amino acids long. CDR1 and CDR2 (germline): KGHSH, LQKENI. CDR3 nucleotide sequence: TGTGCCAGCTCATTGACAGGGGAATACAATGAGCAATTCTTC. It translates to CASSLTGEYNEQFF.

This clone was detected only once. This chain links TRBV4-1 with TRBJ2-3, with TRBD2 matching over 11 bases. The length of the CDR3 is 18 residues. The V gene end was trimmed by 3 bases and the J gene end by 1 base; junction bases not matched to a gene: 9. Germline CDR1 and CDR2: MGHRA and YSYEKL. CDR3: CASSQLRLAGRRTDTQYF. The CDR3 DNA reads TGCGCCAGCAGCCAGTTAAGACTAGCGGGACGCCGCACAGATACGCAGTATTTT.

The chain is built from TRBV11-1 and TRBJ2-1; 16 nucleotides match TRBD2. Germline lookup yields CDR1 SGHAT and CDR2 FQDESV (reference sequence). V shed 4 bases, J shed 7 bases, and the junction held 7 bases outside the gene matches. The CDR3 length is 17 residues. The CDR3 DNA sequence: TGTGCCAGCAGCTCCGGGACTAGCGGGAGGGCCGGGAATGAGCAGTTCTTC. This encodes CASSSGTSGRAGNEQFF.

V is TRBV27 and J is TRBJ2-1; a weak D match, TRBD2 (6 bases). The V end lost 3 bases, the J end lost 4 bases, and 10 bases lay between the germline ends. Germline CDR1 is MNHEY and CDR2 is SMNVEV (reference sequence). This CDR3 spans 14 amino acids. The DNA of the CDR3 is TGTGCCAGCAGTTTCCTGACTAGTTACAATGAGCAGTTCTTC. Translated: CASSFLTSYNEQFF.

In its sample, this clone was seen once. The V call is TRBV30, the J call TRBJ2-7, with D unclear. Germline V gene data show CDR1 as GTSNPN and CDR2 as SVGIG (reference sequence). This CDR3 has 14 amino acids. Trimming took off 0 bases at V and 5 bases at J, with 14 bases between the two ends. The CDR3 sequence is CAWSVLPPPDEQYF. CDR3 DNA: TGTGCCTGGAGTGTACTTCCCCCCCCGGACGAGCAGTACTTC.

With regard to this clone: This sample includes further DNA sequences coding for the same CDR3. The rearrangement joins TRBV29-1 to TRBJ1-3, with a tentative D call TRBD1 (5 bases). V gave up 5 bases and J gave up 4 bases, with 9 bases separating them. The CDR3 extends over 12 amino acids. Germline CDR1 reads SQVTM; CDR2 reads ANQGSEA. CDR3 amino acids: CSVRGSGNTIYF. The CDR3 nucleotides are TGCAGCGTTAGGGGATCCGGAAACACCATATATTTT. The full variable domain, rest sourced from reference TRBV29-1 and TRBJ1-3, is SAVISQKPSRDICQRGTSLTIQCQVDSQVTMMFWYRQQPGQSLTLIATANQGSEATYESGFVIDKFPISRPNLTFSTLTVSNMSPEDSSIYLCSVRGSGNTIYFGEGSWLTVV.

This chain uses TRBV11-1 with TRBJ1-2; no clear D. The CDR3 has 14 residues. Germline values: CDR1 SGHAT, CDR2 FQDESV (reference sequence). Deletions cut 3 bases from V and 5 bases from J, with 13 bases between. The CDR3 loop is CASSFAGPGYGYTF. The DNA of the CDR3 is TGTGCCAGCAGCTTCGCAGGTCCCGGTTATGGCTACACCTTC.

V is TRBV5-1 and J is TRBJ2-1; possibly TRBD2 for D (6 bases). The germline V gene encodes CDR1 SGHRS and CDR2 YFSETQ. The V end was cut by 4 bases, the J end by 5 bases, with 16 bases between. The CDR3 loop spans 15 amino acids. CDR3 bases: TGCGCCAGCAGCGGGCGAGCGGGCATTAACAATGAGCAGTTCTTC. Its translation is CASSGRAGINNEQFF.

The chain couples TRBV9 to TRBJ2-7, with 8 bases fitting TRBD1. Germline loops: CDR1 SGDLS, CDR2 YYNGEE. V lost 4 bases and J lost 4; bases outside the gene matches: 13. There are 16 residues in the CDR3. The CDR3 sequence: CASSPRPRDRLYEQYF. The CDR3 DNA follows: TGTGCCAGCAGCCCCAGACCCCGGGACAGGTTGTACGAGCAGTACTTC. Based on the CDR3 plus reference TRBV9 and TRBJ2-7, the full variable domain is DSGVTQTPKHLITATGQRVTLRCSPRSGDLSVYWYQQSLDQGLQFLIQYYNGEERAKGNILERFSAQQFPDLHSELNLSSLELGDSALYFCASSPRPRDRLYEQYFGPGTRLTVT.

The chain has TRBV4-2 and TRBJ2-3; 9 nucleotides align to TRBD2. CDR1 and CDR2 from the germline V gene are LGHNA and YNFKEQ. V was clipped by 4 bases and J by 2 bases; unmatched bases: 10. The CDR3 runs to 17 residues. CDR3 sequence reads: CASSPGSVAGVTDTQYF. The CDR3 nucleotides are TGTGCCAGCAGCCCGGGGTCCGTAGCGGGGGTCACAGATACGCAGTATTTT.

Only one count was recorded for this clone. This chain joins TRBV19 and TRBJ2-1; 8 nucleotides agree with TRBD2. The CDR3 totals 15 residues. V lost 4 bases and J lost 7; bases outside the gene matches: 9. Germline V CDR1 and CDR2: LNHDA, SQIVND (reference sequence). The CDR3, as DNA: TGTGCCAGTAGTACGGGACTAGGTTTGGATAATGAGCAGTTCTTC. This encodes CASSTGLGLDNEQFF.